These 30 T cell receptor beta chains originate from one sample sequenced in a study of early T cells in non-severe SARS-CoV-2 infection. TCRdb re-called the 5' RACE reads through MiXCR, storing one row per CDR3 protein. The sample shows around 40,000 distinct CDR3 sequences, roughly 5.7% of them seen only once. Material: whole blood. All receptors come from an adult who was a healthcare worker with PCR-confirmed SARS-CoV-2 infection or an uninfected control (not recorded which).

This clonotype was seen a handful of times. This rearrangement joins TRBV30 to TRBJ2-7; weak D call: TRBD1 (6 bases). V was clipped by 1 base and J by 2 bases, with 15 bases between them. In germline, CDR1 is GTSNPN, CDR2 SVGIG (reference sequence). There are 15 residues in the CDR3. Here the CDR3 reads CAWSGGRGTAYEQYF. In DNA, the CDR3 is TGTGCCTGGAGTGGGGGGCGAGGAACAGCCTACGAGCAGTACTTC.

This clonotype came up many times. This rearrangement joins TRBV7-2 to TRBJ1-5; D possibly corresponds to TRBD1 (5 bases). V lost 5 bases, J lost 3 bases, and 14 bases lay in between. Germline CDR1 SGHTA, CDR2 FQGNSA. This CDR3 is built from 15 residues. The CDR3 sequence is CASSLGQGFNQPQHF. CDR3 coding DNA: TGTGCCAGCAGCCTAGGGCAGGGCTTCAATCAGCCCCAGCATTTT.

In its sample, this clonotype ranks as medium-sized. In DNA form, the CDR3 reads TGCAGCGTAGTCGAATCCCCCGGCACAGATACGCAGTATTTT. It codes for CSVVESPGTDTQYF. The chain couples TRBV29-1 to TRBJ2-3; no definite D call. The CDR3 is 14 residues long. Germline V gene lookup returns CDR1 SQVTM and CDR2 ANQGSEA. V dropped 6 bases and J dropped 1 base, with 14 bases sitting between them.

CDR3: CSAPTGIMNTEAFF. CDR3 bases: TGCAGTGCTCCTACGGGGATAATGAACACTGAAGCTTTCTTT. The V gene is TRBV20-1, the J gene TRBJ1-1, with unresolved D. This CDR3 is 14 amino acids long. V lost 5 bases and J 0 bases, leaving 13 bases between the germline ends. The germline V gene has CDR1 DFQATT and CDR2 SNEGSKA (reference sequence).

This clonotype was picked up many times. The chain uses TRBV9 and TRBJ2-1, with TRBD1 matching 9 bases. With V trimmed by 0 bases and J by 7 bases, 11 bases remained unmatched. This CDR3 has 17 amino acids. Germline values: CDR1 SGDLS, CDR2 YYNGEE. CDR3 loop: CASSVDRGTGWWNEQFF. CDR3 nucleotide sequence: TGTGCCAGCAGCGTAGATAGGGGGACAGGGTGGTGGAATGAGCAGTTCTTC.

This clonotype was counted a few times. The rearrangement links TRBV20-1 to TRBJ2-7; perhaps TRBD1 as D (6 bases). Per germline, CDR1 DFQATT and CDR2 SNEGSKA (reference sequence). V was clipped by 2 bases and J by 4 bases, with 21 bases between them. The CDR3 has 16 amino acids. In DNA form, the CDR3 reads TGCAGTGCTAGAAATTACAAACAGGGTCGGAGTTACGAGCAGTACTTC. Translated: CSARNYKQGRSYEQYF.

This clonotype was detected many times. The chain carries TRBV5-1 and TRBJ2-1; 8 bases align to TRBD2. V trimming: 2 bases; J trimming: 10 bases; junction bases outside the gene matches: 8. The germline V gene has CDR1 SGHRS and CDR2 YFSETQ. The length of the CDR3 is 14 residues. In DNA form, the CDR3 reads TGCGCCAGCAGCTTAGCGGGAGCGCCGGGAGAGCAGTTCTTC. Its translation: CASSLAGAPGEQFF.

This clonotype was counted many times. This sequence joins TRBV2 and TRBJ2-1; 14 nucleotides agree with TRBD2. The junction had 11 bases not matched to a gene; V was cut back by 3 bases and J by 10 bases. Germline CDR1 reads SNHLY; CDR2 reads FYNNEI. CDR3 size: 17 residues. The CDR3 coding sequence is TGTGCCAGCAGTGATCCACTGGGGACTAGCGGGAGATACGAGCAGTTCTTC. It is translated as CASSDPLGTSGRYEQFF.

In its sample, this clonotype was seen many times. The V gene is TRBV5-4, the J gene TRBJ2-5, with 7 bases aligning to TRBD2. CDR1 SGHNT and CDR2 YYREEE come from the germline V gene (reference sequence). The CDR3 spans 14 residues. V gave up 1 base and J gave up 1 base; unmatched junction bases: 1. The CDR3 DNA is TGTGCCAGCAGCTTGAGCGGGGCCCAAGAGACCCAGTACTTC. Its translation is CASSLSGAQETQYF.

This clonotype has a count of ten or more. The genes are TRBV6-1 and TRBJ2-5, with D perhaps TRBD1 or TRBD2 (6 bases each). The CDR3 covers 14 residues. The germline V gene has CDR1 MNHNS and CDR2 SASEGT. The V end was cut by 4 bases, the J end by 7 bases, with 16 bases between. The CDR3 nucleotides read TGTGCCAGCAGTGGCGGGGACATCGGCGGGACCCAGTACTTC. It codes for CASSGGDIGGTQYF.

This clonotype has a handful of counts. The chain carries TRBV12-3 or TRBV12-4 and TRBJ1-5; D may be TRBD1 (5 bases). The CDR3 has 17 residues. Trimming took off 5 bases at V and 0 bases at J, with 17 bases between the two ends. CDR3 nucleotide sequence: TGTGCCAGCAGTCCCGTTGGGACGGATTATAGCAATCAGCCCCAGCATTTT. The encoded protein is CASSPVGTDYSNQPQHF.

This clonotype was seen many times. The V and J genes are TRBV20-1 and TRBJ1-1; unclear D gene. Trimming left V 6 bases short and J 4 bases short, with 15 bases between. The CDR3 covers 13 residues. Germline V gene sequence: CDR1 DFQATT, CDR2 SNEGSKA (reference sequence). CDR3 nucleotides: TGCAGTGCCCCGTTGATCGTCGGCACTGAAGCTTTCTTT. Translation gives CSAPLIVGTEAFF.

By share of the sample, this clonotype is medium-sized. The CDR3 reads CASSVRDTQYF. For the CDR3, the DNA is TGTGCCAGCAGTGTGCGAGATACGCAGTATTTT. J is TRBJ2-3 and V is TRBV25-1; D unresolved. There are 11 residues in the CDR3. CDR1 is MGHDK and CDR2 is SYGVNS in the germline V gene. Trimming stripped 4 bases from V and 5 bases from J, with 4 bases between.

This clonotype has a count of ten or more. The chain links TRBV6-2 or TRBV6-3 to TRBJ2-1, with 9 positions matching TRBD1. J was trimmed by 6 bases and V by 8 bases; bases with no gene match: 5. This CDR3 region has 13 residues. Germline CDR1 MNHEY, CDR2 SVGEGT. CDR3 in amino acids: CASGGQGFNEQFF. CDR3 bases: TGTGCCAGCGGTGGACAGGGGTTCAATGAGCAGTTCTTC.

This clonotype has a count of ten or more. The V and J genes are TRBV12-3 or TRBV12-4 and TRBJ2-1; no definite D call. Trimming cost V 1 base and J 9 bases, with 7 bases left between them. The CDR3 runs to 12 residues. The CDR3 loop is CASSLGTPEQFF. CDR3 coding DNA: TGTGCCAGCAGTTTAGGGACGCCTGAGCAGTTCTTC.

This chain connects TRBV18 to TRBJ2-5; D may match TRBD1 or TRBD2 (5 bases each). Germline CDR1 reads KGHSH; CDR2 reads LQKENI. CDR3 size: 15 residues. V was cut by 3 bases and J by 0 bases, with 11 bases left in between. CDR3 sequence: CASSPRGNYQETQYF. The CDR3 nucleotides are TGTGCCAGCTCACCGAGGGGCAATTACCAAGAGACCCAGTACTTC. The full variable domain, completed using reference TRBV18 and TRBJ2-5, is NAGVMQNPRHLVRRRGQEARLRCSPMKGHSHVYWYRQLPEEGLKFMVYLQKENIIDESGMPKERFSAEFPKEGPSILRIQQVVRGDSAAYFCASSPRGNYQETQYFGPGTRLLVL.

This clonotype came up a few times. The CDR3 nucleotides are TGTGCCAGCAGGCCCGGGAGGGGCCAGAAGACGTACAATGAGCAGTTCTTC. It specifies CASRPGRGQKTYNEQFF. The V call is TRBV11-2, the J call TRBJ2-1; TRBD2 aligns across 8 bases. CDR3 length: 17 amino acids. Losses at the gene ends were 6 bases for V and 4 bases for J; bases not matched to a gene: 14. Germline-derived CDR1 and CDR2 are SGHAT and FQNNGV.

In its sample, this clonotype was seen a few times. The genes are TRBV24-1 and TRBJ2-5; D is tentatively TRBD1 or TRBD2 (5 bases each). CDR3 size: 13 residues. In germline, CDR1 is KGHDR, CDR2 SFDVKD. The germline V and J ends were trimmed by 5 bases and 5 bases, with 11 bases remaining between them. CDR3 sequence reads: CATSGRGTETQYF. Here the CDR3 DNA reads TGTGCCACCAGTGGACGAGGGACGGAGACCCAGTACTTC.

This clonotype came up many times. The chain's CDR3 is CASAGQLNTEAFF. The CDR3 DNA reads TGTGCCAGCGCTGGGCAGTTGAACACTGAAGCTTTCTTT. The rearrangement joins TRBV27 to TRBJ1-1, with D hard to call. The CDR3 runs 13 residues. Deletions cut 8 bases from V and 0 bases from J, with 10 bases between. Germline V gene data show CDR1 as MNHEY and CDR2 as SMNVEV (reference sequence).

At least ten counts were recorded for this clonotype. The V call is TRBV5-6, the J call TRBJ2-3, with D maybe TRBD2 (5 bases). The CDR3 spans 14 residues. Deletions cut 4 bases from V and 0 bases from J, with 9 bases between. CDR1 SGHDT and CDR2 YYEEEE come from the germline V gene. The CDR3 DNA is TGTGCCAGCAGCGTCAGCGGCAGCACAGATACGCAGTATTTT. This encodes CASSVSGSTDTQYF. The full variable domain, completed using reference TRBV5-6 and TRBJ2-3, is DAGVTQSPTHLIKTRGQQVTLRCSPKSGHDTVSWYQQALGQGPQFIFQYYEEEERQRGNFPDRFSGHQFPNYSSELNVNALLLGDSALYLCASSVSGSTDTQYFGPGTRLTVL.

The sample holds a few counts of this clonotype. The chain couples TRBV5-1 to TRBJ2-4; D not certain. V lost 4 bases, J lost 5 bases, and 4 bases lay in between. Germline CDR1 and CDR2: SGHRS and YFSETQ. The CDR3 is 11 amino acids. CDR3 residues: CASSHENIQYF. The CDR3 nucleotides are TGCGCCAGCAGCCATGAAAACATTCAGTACTTC.

This chain links TRBV20-1 with TRBJ2-7; 9 positions agree with TRBD1. After removal of 2 bases from V and 0 bases from J, the junction contained 2 bases not matched to a gene. This CDR3 spans 14 amino acids. Germline V gives CDR1 DFQATT, CDR2 SNEGSKA (reference sequence). The CDR3 coding sequence is TGCAGTGCTAGACGGACAGGGGACTCCTACGAGCAGTACTTC. It translates to CSARRTGDSYEQYF.

This clonotype was counted a few times. The chain employs TRBV29-1 and TRBJ2-2, with 7 bases lining up with TRBD2. Trimming at V came to 5 bases and at J to 5 bases, leaving 5 bases not matched to a gene. The germline V gene has CDR1 SQVTM and CDR2 ANQGSEA. The CDR3 is 13 amino acids. The CDR3 here is CSVNPSGTGELFF. The CDR3 nucleotides are TGCAGCGTTAACCCTAGCGGAACCGGGGAGCTGTTTTTT.

The chain couples TRBV7-7 to TRBJ2-3; the D gene is possibly TRBD2 (5 bases). The ends were cut back, 4 bases at V and 6 bases at J, with 11 bases in the middle. From germline, CDR1 is SSHAT and CDR2 FNYEAQ (reference sequence). The CDR3 loop spans 13 amino acids. CDR3 region: CASSYGERDTQYF. In DNA form, the CDR3 reads TGTGCCAGCAGCTATGGGGAGAGGGATACGCAGTATTTT.

In DNA form, the CDR3 reads TGTGCCAGCAGCTTAATAGGGGATACTGAAGCTTTCTTT. It yields the protein CASSLIGDTEAFF. The V and J genes are TRBV7-2 and TRBJ1-1; a weak D match, TRBD1 (5 bases). V was pared by 2 bases and J by 5 bases, with 9 bases between. Per the germline V gene, CDR1 is SGHTA and CDR2 is FQGNSA. The length of the CDR3 is 13 residues.

This sequence joins TRBV6-6 and TRBJ2-3; D could derive from TRBD1 or TRBD2 (5 bases each). The CDR3 is 16 amino acids. Trimming took off 7 bases at V and 0 bases at J, with 17 bases between the two ends. CDR1 is MNHNY and CDR2 is SVGAGI in the germline V gene (reference sequence). DNA of the CDR3: TGTGCCAGCATGGTGGTGAGGGGCTTGAGCACAGATACGCAGTATTTT. The encoded protein is CASMVVRGLSTDTQYF.

This clonotype was detected many times. The V gene is TRBV5-1, the J gene TRBJ2-1; 9 nucleotides match TRBD2. Looked up from germline, CDR1 is SGHRS and CDR2 is YFSETQ. The trim removed 0 bases at V and 7 bases at J, leaving 5 bases unmatched. The CDR3 length is 15 residues. CDR3: CASSLDLAGTNEQFF. The CDR3 DNA sequence: TGCGCCAGCAGCTTGGATCTAGCGGGAACTAATGAGCAGTTCTTC.

This clonotype was recorded many times. The genes are TRBV12-3 or TRBV12-4 and TRBJ2-1, with 8 nucleotides matching TRBD2. The ends lost 3 bases at V and 6 bases at J; junction bases unmatched: 10. The CDR3 has 16 residues. The CDR3 is CASSLAGLDPLNEQFF. The CDR3 bases are TGTGCCAGCAGTTTGGCGGGACTAGACCCTCTCAATGAGCAGTTCTTC.

V gene TRBV2 combines with J gene TRBJ1-1, with no clear D. Trimming removed 9 bases from V and 0 bases from J, with 8 bases in between. There are 12 residues in the CDR3. Germline CDR1 and CDR2: SNHLY and FYNNEI. CDR3 sequence reads: CARGNLNTEAFF. The CDR3 coding sequence is TGTGCCAGAGGGAATTTGAACACTGAAGCTTTCTTT.

This clonotype occurred a few times. The chain recombines TRBV20-1 with TRBJ2-7, with a tentative D call TRBD2 (6 bases). Germline CDR1 reads DFQATT; CDR2 reads SNEGSKA (reference sequence). The CDR3 spans 13 residues. Deletions cut 0 bases from V and 2 bases from J, with 8 bases between. In nucleotides, the CDR3 is TGCAGTGCTAGAGACCGGGAGCCCTACGAGCAGTACTTC. It encodes CSARDREPYEQYF.